The 23 T cell receptor beta chains below all came from one sample that was sequenced in a study of T cells in localized non-small cell lung cancer. Repertoires were generated with immunoSEQ multiplex PCR, while TCRdb's copy carries only in-frame clones and drops some. The sample lists almost 65,000 clones; roughly 90% were seen once. Specimen: peripheral blood, collected before any cancer treatment. The receptors shown here come from a woman aged 35-70 years with stage I lung adenocarcinoma.

This chain's CDR3 is CASSYKGQGEGGYTF. The CDR3 DNA is TGTGCCAGCAGTTACAAGGGACAGGGAGAGGGGGGCTACACCTTC. The V call is TRBV6-5, the J call TRBJ1-2, with 9 bases lining up with TRBD1. The CDR3 is 15 amino acids. Germline values: CDR1 MNHEY, CDR2 SVGAGI. V lost 2 bases to trimming and J lost 8 bases; unmatched junction nucleotides: 9.

The chain couples TRBV5-4 to TRBJ2-3; D unclear. This CDR3 has 16 residues. The V end lost 2 bases, the J end lost 0 bases, and 13 bases lay between the germline ends. In germline, CDR1 is SGHNT, CDR2 YYREEE (reference sequence). Here the CDR3 reads CASSFGTGLSTDTQYF. As DNA, the CDR3 is TGTGCCAGCAGCTTCGGTACGGGCCTGAGCACAGATACGCAGTATTTT.

The V gene is TRBV27, the J gene TRBJ1-5; perhaps TRBD1 as D (5 bases). Germline CDR1 and CDR2: MNHEY and SMNVEV (reference sequence). This CDR3 is 13 amino acids long. The V end was cut by 2 bases, the J end by 7 bases, with 9 bases between. CDR3 region: CASSLQGGQPQHF. CDR3 sequence (DNA): TGTGCCAGCAGTTTACAGGGTGGGCAGCCCCAGCATTTT.

The chain uses TRBV7-2 and TRBJ1-5; D is uncertain. Trimming left V 4 bases short and J 1 base short, with 11 bases between. This CDR3 region has 15 residues. Germline CDR1 and CDR2: SGHTA and FQGNSA. Here the CDR3 reads CASSSQAGSNQPQHF. In nucleotides, the CDR3 is TGTGCCAGCAGCTCCCAGGCAGGAAGCAATCAGCCCCAGCATTTT.

The rearrangement links TRBV28 to TRBJ1-5; 9 nucleotides align to TRBD1. The germline V gene encodes CDR1 MDHEN and CDR2 SYDVKM. V lost 8 bases and J lost 6; bases outside the gene matches: 8. The CDR3 is made up of 14 amino acids. The CDR3 sequence: CASCEPTGGQPQHF. In DNA, the CDR3 is TGTGCCAGCTGCGAACCGACAGGGGGTCAGCCCCAGCATTTT.

The chain is built from TRBV5-1 and TRBJ1-3; 9 bases line up with TRBD1. This CDR3 has 16 amino acids. The V segment lost 4 bases and the J segment 1 base; nucleotides outside the gene matches: 6. Per germline, CDR1 SGHRS and CDR2 YFSETQ. In nucleotides, the CDR3 is TGCGCCAGCAGCCAGGACAGGGGTTTGTCTGGAAACACCATATATTTT. Translating it yields CASSQDRGLSGNTIYF.

The J gene is TRBJ1-3, the V gene TRBV27; no reliable D call. The germline V gene has CDR1 MNHEY and CDR2 SMNVEV (reference sequence). V gave up 9 bases and J gave up 2 bases, with 17 bases separating them. The length of the CDR3 is 15 residues. Here the CDR3 DNA reads TGTGCCAGTCGGACCCACAGAGACCCTGGAAACACCATATATTTT. Translation: CASRTHRDPGNTIYF.

Details on this clone: Other DNA sequences in the sample encode the same CDR3. The chain recombines TRBV4-3 with TRBJ2-3; D remains unclear. Germline V CDR1 and CDR2: LGHNA, YSLEER. The CDR3 runs 16 residues. Trimming cost V 1 base and J 4 bases, with 15 bases left between them. The chain's CDR3 is CASSQGKTGPPDTQYF. The DNA of the CDR3 is TGCGCCAGCAGCCAAGGAAAGACGGGCCCCCCAGATACGCAGTATTTT.

V usage is TRBV19 and J usage is TRBJ1-4, with D tentatively TRBD1 (5 bases). This CDR3 contains 16 residues. The V end lost 3 bases, the J end lost 3 bases, and 14 bases lay between the germline ends. Per the germline V gene, CDR1 is LNHDA and CDR2 is SQIVND (reference sequence). The CDR3 coding sequence is TGTGCCAGTAGTATCTCCAGGGAGAGGCCTAATGAAAAACTGTTTTTT. This gives the protein CASSISRERPNEKLFF.

DNA of the CDR3: TGTGCCAGCGAGGGACAGCTAGGACTCGGTGGTGGCTACACCTTC. As protein: CASEGQLGLGGGYTF. V and J are TRBV18 and TRBJ1-2; TRBD1 aligns across 7 bases. The CDR3 length is 15 residues. Germline V gene sequence: CDR1 KGHSH, CDR2 LQKENI. V shed 8 bases and J 7 bases; nucleotides not matched to a gene: 16.

The chain uses TRBV28 and TRBJ1-2, with D perhaps matching TRBD1 (5 bases). The CDR3 is 13 residues long. Germline loops: CDR1 MDHEN, CDR2 SYDVKM. Between the trimmed V and J ends, which lost 4 bases and 6 bases, there was a span of 12 bases. The CDR3 region is CASSSRDLNGYTF. The CDR3 DNA is TGTGCCAGCAGTTCTAGGGACTTGAATGGCTACACCTTC.

The CDR3 is CASSPFGDLNTEAFF. DNA for the CDR3: TGTGCCAGCAGTCCATTCGGGGACTTGAACACTGAAGCTTTCTTT. This chain joins TRBV6-6 and TRBJ1-1; possible D gene TRBD1, 5 bases. Germline lookup yields CDR1 MNHNY and CDR2 SVGAGI (reference sequence). V gave up 5 bases and J gave up 0 bases, with 13 bases separating them. The CDR3 runs to 15 residues.

This clone was picked up one time. The gene calls are TRBV28 and TRBJ1-1; D remains unclear. Germline loops: CDR1 MDHEN, CDR2 SYDVKM. The CDR3 spans 12 residues. Trimming removed 5 bases from V and 7 bases from J, with 11 bases in between. The CDR3 DNA reads TGTGCCAGCAGTCCCCTCGAACGTGAAGCTTTCTTT. Its protein is CASSPLEREAFF.

This chain joins TRBV9 and TRBJ1-3, with a tentative D call TRBD1 (6 bases). This CDR3 is built from 16 residues. V shed 7 bases and J shed 2 bases, with 19 bases lying between them. Per germline, CDR1 SGDLS and CDR2 YYNGEE. This chain's CDR3 is CASSEGGNIAGNTIYF. CDR3 coding DNA: TGTGCCAGCTCAGAAGGGGGGAACATAGCTGGAAACACCATATATTTT.

This clone appeared once. The chain couples TRBV9 to TRBJ2-7; D may correspond to TRBD1 or TRBD2 (5 bases each). The CDR3 loop spans 15 amino acids. V was shortened by 6 bases and J by 6 bases, with 22 bases between the two germline ends. From germline, CDR1 is SGDLS and CDR2 YYNGEE. CDR3 protein: CASNYLGDPTSEQYF. Written as DNA, the CDR3 is TGTGCCAGCAATTACCTCGGGGACCCGACCTCCGAGCAGTACTTC.

The chain recombines TRBV28 with TRBJ1-2; tentatively, D is TRBD1 (5 bases). This CDR3 has 14 amino acids. Germline CDR1 is MDHEN and CDR2 is SYDVKM. Trimming cost V 4 bases and J 2 bases, with 11 bases left between them. The CDR3 sequence: CASSSGQVNYGYTF. In nucleotides, the CDR3 is TGTGCCAGCAGTTCCGGACAAGTCAACTATGGCTACACCTTC.

The rearrangement links TRBV18 to TRBJ1-5; the match to TRBD1 covers 9 bases. The V gene end was trimmed by 4 bases and the J gene end by 4 bases; junction bases not matched to a gene: 11. In germline, CDR1 is KGHSH, CDR2 LQKENI. The CDR3 contains 17 residues. CDR3 nucleotides: TGTGCCAGCTCACAGAACCGGGACAGGGTAAAAAATCAGCCCCAGCATTTT. This encodes CASSQNRDRVKNQPQHF.

This chain joins TRBV5-1 and TRBJ1-4; D might be TRBD1 (6 bases). The CDR3 loop spans 14 amino acids. Germline values: CDR1 SGHRS, CDR2 YFSETQ. Trimming shortened V by 3 bases and J by 3 bases, and 9 bases separated the two germline ends. DNA for the CDR3: TGCGCCAGCAGCTCGGACAGCTCTAATGAAAAACTGTTTTTT. This codes for CASSSDSSNEKLFF.

This clone was seen just once. The rearrangement joins TRBV18 to TRBJ2-1; 8 nucleotides line up with TRBD1. The trim removed 6 bases at V and 7 bases at J, leaving 11 bases unmatched. CDR1 KGHSH and CDR2 LQKENI come from the germline V gene. There are 15 residues in the CDR3. CDR3 DNA sequence: TGTGCCAGCTCCTCAATCCAGGGGGCGGGGAATGAGCAGTTCTTC. This codes for CASSSIQGAGNEQFF.

The V gene is TRBV4-1, the J gene TRBJ2-2; D gene uncertain. This CDR3 contains 15 residues. V was clipped by 0 bases and J by 6 bases, with 11 bases between them. Germline V lookup: CDR1 MGHRA, CDR2 YSYEKL. CDR3 in DNA: TGCGCCAGCAGCCAAGATCCTCAGCACGCCGGGGAGCTGTTTTTT. It encodes CASSQDPQHAGELFF.

The gene calls are TRBV19 and TRBJ1-1; D is unclear. This CDR3 is 17 amino acids long. CDR1 is LNHDA and CDR2 is SQIVND in the germline V gene (reference sequence). The V and J ends lost 7 bases and 1 base respectively, with 22 bases between them. The CDR3 coding sequence is TGTGCCAGTACCATCCGGGCACCAATGGCAGGGAACACTGAAGCTTTCTTT. Protein sequence: CASTIRAPMAGNTEAFF.

CDR3 sequence reads: CASSAGAGTGNTIYF. CDR3 nucleotide sequence: TGTGCCAGCAGCGCAGGGGCAGGGACTGGAAACACCATATATTTT. This rearrangement joins TRBV11-2 to TRBJ1-3; maybe TRBD1 (6 bases). The CDR3 is 15 amino acids. V lost 5 bases to trimming and J lost 2 bases, with 13 bases between them. In germline, CDR1 is SGHAT, CDR2 FQNNGV.

The chain employs TRBV5-1 and TRBJ2-5, with a possible D match to TRBD2 (5 bases). Germline CDR1 reads SGHRS; CDR2 reads YFSETQ. The V gene lost 1 base and the J gene lost 5 bases, with 9 bases spanning the gap. The CDR3 is 13 residues long. The CDR3 DNA reads as TGCGCCAGCAGCTTGCGAGGAGGTGAGACCCAGTACTTC. Encoded protein: CASSLRGGETQYF.